Below are 22 T cell receptor beta chains sequenced from a single sample in a study of neurological immune-mediated disorders (dated by TCRdb to the late 2010s). The library was generated by 5' RACE. The sequencer listed for this sample is Illumina HiSeq 2500. TCRdb redid the processing of the public reads, applying fastp at Q25 and MiXCR, and retained in-frame beta chains. CDR3 protein sequences are deduplicated, and each keeps its most common genes and DNA. The table for this sample lists about 19,000 distinct CDR3 sequences; approximately 2.5% of them were counted only once. Of the sample, less than 7% falls within the top ten clones. What was sequenced was PBMCs. All receptors derive from a woman aged 18-29 years with multiple sclerosis.

This clonotype was counted a few times. V and J are TRBV11-2 and TRBJ2-5; 12 positions agree with TRBD2. Germline V CDR1 and CDR2: SGHAT, FQNNGV. V was pared by 4 bases and J by 5 bases, with 8 bases of the junction left unmatched. The CDR3 length is 16 residues. The CDR3 DNA sequence: TGTGCCAGCAGCTCCTCTAGCGGGGGGGCGGGGGAGACCCAGTACTTC. It encodes CASSSSSGGAGETQYF.

This clonotype was seen many times. The chain joins TRBV20-1 to TRBJ1-3; 8 bases fit TRBD1. The CDR3 runs to 13 residues. V was clipped by 6 bases and J by 3 bases; unmatched bases: 4. Germline V CDR1 and CDR2: DFQATT, SNEGSKA (reference sequence). The CDR3 loop is CSALGQGGNTIYF. The DNA for the CDR3 is TGCAGTGCCCTCGGACAGGGTGGAAACACCATATATTTT.

Ten or more counts support this clonotype. The chain links TRBV3-1 to TRBJ2-5; 7 bases map to TRBD1. This CDR3 is built from 14 residues. In germline, CDR1 is LGHDT, CDR2 YNNKEL (reference sequence). Trimming at V came to 4 bases and at J to 1 base, leaving 3 bases not matched to a gene. The CDR3 DNA reads TGTGCCAGCAGCCTACAGGGGACCCAAGAGACCCAGTACTTC. Its protein is CASSLQGTQETQYF.

This clonotype was observed at least ten times. V gene TRBV11-2 combines with J gene TRBJ2-7; the match to TRBD1 covers 9 bases. With V trimmed by 5 bases and J by 2 bases, 10 bases remained unmatched. The CDR3 length is 16 residues. The germline gives CDR1 SGHAT, CDR2 FQNNGV. The CDR3 loop is CASSVGVGTGTYEQYF. In DNA form, the CDR3 reads TGTGCCAGCAGCGTGGGCGTGGGGACAGGGACCTACGAGCAGTACTTC.

This clonotype was observed many times. This chain joins TRBV2 and TRBJ1-1; 7 bases fit TRBD1. This CDR3 has 17 amino acids. Germline loops: CDR1 SNHLY, CDR2 FYNNEI. V lost 1 base and J lost 7; bases outside the gene matches: 15. Here the CDR3 reads CASSEDRGGGLWGEAFF. CDR3 sequence (DNA): TGTGCCAGCAGTGAAGACAGGGGCGGCGGCCTCTGGGGTGAAGCTTTCTTT. Full variable domain (outside the CDR3, taken from reference TRBV2 and TRBJ1-1): EPEVTQTPSHQVTQMGQEVILRCVPISNHLYFYWYRQILGQKVEFLVSFYNNEISEKSEIFDDQFSVERPDGSNFTLKIRSTKLEDSAMYFCASSEDRGGGLWGEAFFGQGTRLTVV.

The table lists this clonotype with many counts. The rearrangement links TRBV20-1 to TRBJ2-1; 11 nucleotides line up with TRBD2. CDR3 length equals 14 residues. CDR1 is DFQATT, CDR2 SNEGSKA, per germline (reference sequence). J was trimmed by 9 bases and V by 2 bases; bases with no gene match: 6. CDR3 residues: CSARLAGGIGEQFF. The CDR3 bases are TGCAGTGCTAGACTAGCGGGGGGTATAGGTGAGCAGTTCTTC.

This clonotype was recorded at least ten times. This chain's CDR3 is CATSDSQGGNTGELFF. The DNA of the CDR3 is TGTGCCACCAGTGATAGCCAGGGGGGTAACACCGGGGAGCTGTTTTTT. This sequence joins TRBV24-1 and TRBJ2-2; perhaps TRBD1 as D (7 bases). CDR3 length: 16 amino acids. Germline CDR1 and CDR2: KGHDR and SFDVKD. Trimming pared 3 bases from V and 2 bases from J, leaving 12 bases between.

This clonotype was detected ten times or more. The V and J genes are TRBV15 and TRBJ2-5; the D gene is possibly TRBD2 (5 bases). Trimming removed 4 bases from V and 1 base from J, with 10 bases in between. The CDR3 sequence is 14 residues long. From germline, CDR1 is LNHNV and CDR2 YYDKDF (reference sequence). The CDR3 protein is CATSMGALQETQYF. For the CDR3, the DNA is TGTGCCACCAGCATGGGAGCGCTCCAAGAGACCCAGTACTTC.

By proportion, this clonotype is medium-sized. The chain recombines TRBV3-1 with TRBJ2-7; D is ambiguous. The V end lost 4 bases, the J end lost 2 bases, and 9 bases lay between the germline ends. The CDR3 runs 13 residues. Germline CDR1 is LGHDT and CDR2 is YNNKEL (reference sequence). CDR3 bases: TGTGCCAGCAGCCCGGTATTAACCTACGAGCAGTACTTC. Translation: CASSPVLTYEQYF.

This clonotype has only a few counts. The rearrangement joins TRBV6-2 or TRBV6-3 to TRBJ2-1, with D unclear. Germline V gene sequence: CDR1 MNHEY, CDR2 SVGEGT. This CDR3 is built from 14 residues. V gave up 7 bases and J gave up 0 bases, with 10 bases separating them. The CDR3 coding sequence is TGTGCCAGCATCGAGGCGAGCTCCTACAATGAGCAGTTCTTC. It codes for CASIEASSYNEQFF.

This clonotype came up many times. The chain uses TRBV7-9 and TRBJ2-5; no reliable D call. The V gene's germline CDR1 is SEHNR and CDR2 FQNEAQ (reference sequence). This CDR3 is 14 amino acids long. V lost 1 base, J lost 2 bases, and 8 bases lay in between. CDR3 sequence reads: CASSLVAVQETQYF. In nucleotides, the CDR3 is TGTGCCAGCAGCTTAGTTGCAGTACAAGAGACCCAGTACTTC.

This clonotype was seen repeatedly, ten times or more. CDR3 sequence (DNA): TGCAGTGCTAGAGTTATAGCGGGAGGTTTGGAGACCCAGTACTTC. It codes for CSARVIAGGLETQYF. V gene TRBV20-1 combines with J gene TRBJ2-5; 10 positions agree with TRBD2. The CDR3 runs 15 residues. V shed 1 base and J 5 bases; nucleotides not matched to a gene: 7. Germline CDR1 is DFQATT and CDR2 is SNEGSKA (reference sequence).

This clonotype was picked up many times. J is TRBJ1-1 and V is TRBV20-1; TRBD1 might be the D (6 bases). Germline values: CDR1 DFQATT, CDR2 SNEGSKA (reference sequence). The germline V and J ends were trimmed by 6 bases and 0 bases, with 11 bases remaining between them. The CDR3 sequence is 13 residues long. CDR3: CSAEDSLNTEAFF. In DNA form, the CDR3 reads TGCAGTGCAGAGGACAGTCTGAACACTGAAGCTTTCTTT.

This clonotype was recorded many times. The CDR3 coding sequence is TGCAGTGCTGGGTGGATGGCGGGAGAAAGGGGAACAGATACGCAGTATTTT. Translating it yields CSAGWMAGERGTDTQYF. This chain uses TRBV20-1 with TRBJ2-3, with 7 bases lining up with TRBD2. Trimming removed 5 bases from V and 3 bases from J; junction bases left unmatched: 17. Germline CDR1 and CDR2: DFQATT and SNEGSKA (reference sequence). The CDR3 has 17 residues.

This clonotype was seen at least ten times. This sequence joins TRBV12-2 and TRBJ1-1; the DNA was not used to check the table's D call, TRBD1. TRBV12-2 is a pseudogene segment. The CDR3 has 14 residues. The CDR3 sequence: CASRDRLQGTEAFF. CDR3 sequence (DNA): TGTGCAAGTCGCGACCGTCTCCAGGGAACTGAAGCTTTCTTT.

This clonotype was seen a handful of times. Here the CDR3 reads CASSPLLRAEAFF. CDR3 sequence (DNA): TGTGCCAGCAGCCCCCTCCTTCGGGCTGAAGCTTTCTTT. This chain joins TRBV7-2 and TRBJ1-1; D is ambiguous. The germline V gene has CDR1 SGHTA and CDR2 FQGNSA. The V gene lost 5 bases and the J gene lost 6 bases, with 13 bases spanning the gap. The CDR3 has 13 amino acids.

In this sample, this clonotype turned up many times. CDR3 region: CASSVDSRVLVYGYTF. CDR3 nucleotide sequence: TGTGCCAGCAGCGTAGATTCCAGGGTGTTGGTTTATGGCTACACCTTC. This chain connects TRBV9 to TRBJ1-2; D perhaps matches TRBD1 (5 bases). From germline, CDR1 is SGDLS and CDR2 YYNGEE. The CDR3 is 16 residues long. The germline V and J ends were trimmed by 0 bases and 5 bases, with 17 bases remaining between them.

This clonotype appeared many times. V is TRBV10-2 and J is TRBJ1-6; the match to TRBD1 covers 9 bases. This CDR3 comprises 13 residues. CDR1 is WSHSY, CDR2 SAAADI, per germline. Trimming at V came to 9 bases and at J to 11 bases, leaving 8 bases not matched to a gene. The CDR3 bases are TGCGCCAGTACCGGGACAGGGAATCCACCCCTCCACTTT. This sequence encodes CASTGTGNPPLHF.

This clonotype has just a few counts. The V call is TRBV7-9, the J call TRBJ2-1; D remains ambiguous. The CDR3 sequence is 15 residues long. The germline V gene encodes CDR1 SEHNR and CDR2 FQNEAQ (reference sequence). The V end lost 1 base, the J end lost 2 bases, and 9 bases lay between the germline ends. CDR3 nucleotide sequence: TGTGCCAGCAGCTTAGGAGGTTGGACCTACAATGAGCAGTTCTTC. Protein product: CASSLGGWTYNEQFF.

This clonotype was seen a handful of times. CDR3 sequence (DNA): TGTGCCAGCAGCGTTACCCGGGACGGCTACACCTTC. It codes for CASSVTRDGYTF. The chain carries TRBV9 and TRBJ1-2; TRBD1 is a possible D gene (5 bases). Trimming shortened V by 2 bases and J by 8 bases, and 10 bases separated the two germline ends. The length of the CDR3 is 12 residues. From germline, CDR1 is SGDLS and CDR2 YYNGEE.

The chain is built from TRBV3-1 and TRBJ1-5, with a weak D call TRBD1 (5 bases). The germline CDR1 and CDR2 sequences are LGHDT and YNNKEL (reference sequence). The CDR3 contains 15 residues. V shed 4 bases and J shed 0 bases, with 10 bases lying between them. The chain's CDR3 is CASSPGPYSNQPQHF. DNA for the CDR3: TGTGCCAGCAGCCCGGGGCCTTATAGCAATCAGCCCCAGCATTTT.

This clonotype was counted many times. CDR3 bases: TGCGCCAGCAGCATACACCAGGGGGCCTACGAGCAGTACTTC. This sequence encodes CASSIHQGAYEQYF. The chain links TRBV5-1 to TRBJ2-7, with TRBD1 identical over 7 bases. J lost 2 bases, V lost 4 bases, and 6 bases had no gene match. This CDR3 comprises 14 residues. Germline CDR1 reads SGHRS; CDR2 reads YFSETQ.